The TCR beta chain under discussion was sequenced for a study of CD8 T cells in ankylosing spondylitis. For TCR beta, libraries came from quantitative 5'-RACE with molecular barcodes. From the 5' RACE reads, TCRdb called clonotypes with MiXCR, one entry per CDR3 protein. Of about 400,000 distinct CDR3 sequences listed, about a fifth are singletons. The study's findings and limits: Clones that were linked to disease were CD8+ and were relatively rare in peripheral blood. Some motif variants were previously reported in reactive arthritis synovial fluid and blood. A motif in TCR beta, a set of under ten highly homologous variants, appeared characteristic of ankylosing spondylitis blood. Reportedly, disease-linked clones are significantly enriched in ankylosing spondylitis patients' matched synovial fluid.

On this clonotype itself: Its antigen is unknown.

This sequence originates from a male donor with ankylosing spondylitis. Sequencing was carried out using blood, either unsorted or a sorted T cell fraction (not recorded which).

The CDR3 DNA reads as TGCGCCAGCAGCTTGGAGTGGGGTGGCTACACCTTC. Its translation is CASSLEWGGYTF. The chain has TRBV5-1 and TRBJ1-2; D unresolved. The CDR3 covers 12 residues. Germline-derived CDR1 and CDR2 are SGHRS and YFSETQ. V lost 0 bases and J lost 7, with 7 bases in between.